This TCR beta chain is from a study of siplizumab effects on memory and regulatory T cells. Some clones are missing from TCRdb's copy, which holds only in-frame ones; the method was immunoSEQ multiplex PCR. The sample lists approximately 120,000 clones; 92% were seen once. The study, taken as a whole, reports: Proliferating Tregs in siplizumab cultures were never verified as suppressive. Both greater diversity than memory cells and a major contribution to the alloresponse seemed to characterize naive T cells.

Losses at the gene ends were 4 bases for V and 8 bases for J; bases not matched to a gene: 10. In germline, CDR1 is MNHNS, CDR2 SASEGT. The CDR3 runs to 15 residues. A word on this clone: What it binds is unknown.

The sample consisted of Tregs sorted from blood. V gene TRBV6-1 combines with J gene TRBJ1-2; the match to TRBD1 covers 10 bases. The TCR sequence derives from a human donor in good health. The CDR3 loop is CASSGTDRGRGGYTF. The CDR3 nucleotides read TGTGCCAGCAGTGGAACAGACAGGGGGCGGGGCGGCTACACCTTC.